This T cell receptor (beta chain) was profiled in a study of CD8 T cells in Susac syndrome. As for the study in general: Patients with Susac syndrome were therapy-naive, on corticosteroids, or on intravenous immunoglobulin alone at blood draw.

The junction had 3 bases not matched to a gene; V was cut back by 1 base and J by 0 bases. The CDR3 length is 15 residues. CDR1 and CDR2 from the germline V gene are LNHNV and YYDKDF (reference sequence). Random hexamers primed reverse transcription of roughly 0.45 to 1 ug RNA. Amplification of TCR beta CDR3 spanned 54 Vbeta and 13 Jbeta via immunoSEQ multiplex PCR. One entry per CDR3 protein results from TCRdb running MiXCR on the immunoSEQ multiplex PCR reads. Here the sample spans around 100,000 distinct CDR3 sequences, 95% being singletons. Sequencing was performed on CD8+ T cells from PBMCs. This receptor was taken from a human donor with Susac syndrome. The V gene is TRBV15, the J gene TRBJ2-7; 7 bases align to TRBD1. The CDR3 sequence is CATSRGQGSSYEQYF. DNA of the CDR3: TGTGCCACCAGCAGAGGACAGGGAAGCTCCTACGAGCAGTACTTC.